One sample yielded the 10 T cell receptor beta chains listed below, sequenced in a study of blood T cell repertoires in COVID-19. Sequencing used immunoSEQ multiplex PCR; TCRdb keeps in-frame clones, though not all of them. This sample has around 100,000 clones; about nine tenths occur once, and the top ten carry around 1%. Sequencing used peripheral blood. The source is a man aged 60-69 years with acute or convalescent COVID-19.

The rearrangement uses TRBV5-5 and TRBJ2-7; perhaps TRBD1 as D (6 bases). V shed 2 bases and J shed 6 bases, with 21 bases lying between them. The CDR3 has 16 residues. CDR1 is SGHKS and CDR2 is YYEKEE in the germline V gene (reference sequence). CDR3 nucleotide sequence: TGTGCCAGCAGCTTATACAGGGAAGACCGAGTCGGCGAGCAGTACGTC. It is translated as CASSLYREDRVGEQYV.

The chain carries TRBV6-5 and TRBJ1-1, with 8 bases lining up with TRBD1. The junction had 4 bases not matched to a gene; V was cut back by 5 bases and J by 5 bases. Germline V gives CDR1 MNHEY, CDR2 SVGAGI. This CDR3 region has 13 residues. This CDR3 reads CASSRTGLTEAFF. CDR3 nucleotides: TGTGCCAGCAGTAGGACAGGGTTGACTGAAGCTTTCTTT.

This chain uses TRBV7-8 with TRBJ2-1; 16 bases align to TRBD2. V shed 7 bases, J shed 4 bases, and the junction held 7 bases outside the gene matches. Per the germline V gene, CDR1 is SGHVS and CDR2 is FQNEAQ. The CDR3 loop spans 17 amino acids. The CDR3 loop reads CASMGLAGGPVYNEQFF. For the CDR3, the DNA is TGTGCCAGCATGGGACTAGCGGGAGGGCCAGTTTACAATGAGCAGTTCTTC.

The chain has TRBV10-3 and TRBJ2-6, with 8 bases aligning to TRBD1. V gave up 3 bases and J gave up 4 bases; unmatched junction bases: 5. Germline CDR1 reads ENHRY; CDR2 reads SYGVKD. This CDR3 contains 16 residues. CDR3 sequence: CAISDDRGRGANVLTF. CDR3 DNA sequence: TGTGCCATCAGTGACGACAGGGGAAGGGGGGCCAACGTCCTGACTTTC.

This rearrangement joins TRBV6-5 to TRBJ1-1; D is possibly TRBD1 (5 bases). The germline CDR1 and CDR2 sequences are MNHEY and SVGAGI. The V gene lost 2 bases and the J gene lost 2 bases, with 9 bases spanning the gap. CDR3 length: 14 amino acids. The CDR3 reads CASSYGAINTEAFF. The CDR3 DNA sequence: TGTGCCAGCAGTTACGGGGCAATAAACACTGAAGCTTTCTTT.

V gene TRBV3-1 (or the pseudogene TRBV3-2) combines with J gene TRBJ2-5; 12 nucleotides align to TRBD2. This CDR3 comprises 19 residues. The V segment lost 3 bases and the J segment 4 bases; nucleotides outside the gene matches: 15. The germline CDR1 and CDR2 sequences are LGHDT and YNNKEL (reference sequence). The CDR3 sequence: CASSQEALAGGPLRETQYF. DNA for the CDR3: TGTGCCAGCAGCCAGGAAGCCCTAGCGGGAGGGCCATTAAGAGAGACCCAGTACTTC.

V usage is TRBV6-6 and J usage is TRBJ1-3; D is possibly TRBD1 (6 bases). CDR3 length: 16 residues. V was trimmed by 7 bases and J by 4 bases, leaving 20 bases between them. Germline CDR1 is MNHNY and CDR2 is SVGAGI (reference sequence). CDR3 bases: TGTGCCAGCAACTCCCAGGGGACCAACCTGGGAAACACCATATATTTT. Protein product: CASNSQGTNLGNTIYF.

The V call is TRBV19, the J call TRBJ1-5; no clear D. Germline loops: CDR1 LNHDA, CDR2 SQIVND (reference sequence). This CDR3 is built from 16 residues. V gave up 4 bases and J gave up 3 bases, with 16 bases separating them. The CDR3 DNA is TGTGCCAGTAGTAGTGGTGGCCACAGATACAATCAGCCCCAGCATTTT. Translated, it gives CASSSGGHRYNQPQHF.

The chain carries TRBV9 and TRBJ2-3, with D possibly TRBD1 on 5 matching bases. The CDR3 has 14 amino acids. V was trimmed by 0 bases and J by 4 bases, leaving 9 bases between them. Germline V lookup: CDR1 SGDLS, CDR2 YYNGEE. The CDR3 nucleotides are TGTGCCAGCAGCGTAGGGTTCAGGGCAGATACGCAGTATTTT. Its protein product is CASSVGFRADTQYF. The variable domain in full, completed from reference TRBV9 and TRBJ2-3, reads DSGVTQTPKHLITATGQRVTLRCSPRSGDLSVYWYQQSLDQGLQFLIQYYNGEERAKGNILERFSAQQFPDLHSELNLSSLELGDSALYFCASSVGFRADTQYFGPGTRLTVL.

The chain combines TRBV20-1 with TRBJ2-1; TRBD2 matches at 10 bases. V shed 3 bases, J shed 7 bases, and the junction held 12 bases outside the gene matches. CDR1 and CDR2 (germline): DFQATT, SNEGSKA (reference sequence). The CDR3 sequence is 16 residues long. The CDR3 spells CSASRLAGAQGNEQFF. The CDR3 DNA reads TGCAGTGCTAGTAGGCTAGCGGGAGCTCAGGGGAATGAGCAGTTCTTC.